This T cell receptor (beta chain) comes out of a study of preoperative IRX-2 immunotherapy in early breast cancer (dated by TCRdb to between 2018 and 2021). The CDR3 covers 15 residues, taking in both the cysteine and the phenylalanine. The retained sequence is limited to the CDR3, 45 bases, with the frame set at the first base. CDR1 is given as LNHDA and CDR2 as SQIVND, both from the germline V gene (reference sequence). V loses 4 bases of germline sequence and J loses 1 base, and the interval between the two ends is 8 bases. To note about this clone: Which antigen it targets is not known. Base qualities are not provided; no much larger clone lies one nucleotide away.

Taken with the paper, the label for treatment or condition translates to: preoperative locoregional IRX-2 cytokine immunotherapy. The samples were obtained from a phase Ib study that tested preoperative, locoregional IRX-2 cytokine immunotherapy designed to prime immune responses. Patients with early-stage breast cancer who were given IRX-2 before surgery served as donors. The library was generated by the immunoSEQ multiplex PCR assay. TCRdb retrieved this table from immuneACCESS and kept in-frame rearrangements only. Not all clones are present; in checked studies, unresolved V genes account for under half, and no reason is known for the remainder. The sample table shows 20,000 to 30,000 clones, and approximately 96% are seen once. The biggest ten clones account for around 16% of the sample.

The chain is made from TRBV19 and TRBJ2-6; the D gene lacks a confident call. The sequences come from tumor tissue, collected after IRX-2 immunotherapy. The clonotype originates from a human donor with breast cancer. The CDR3 protein: CASSNPNSGANVLTF. DNA sequence: TGTGCCAGTAGTAACCCGAATTCTGGGGCCAACGTCCTGACTTTC.